The 21 T cell receptor beta chains given below trace back to one sample, sequenced in a study of early T cells in non-severe SARS-CoV-2 infection. TCRdb re-analysed the 5' RACE reads in MiXCR, keeping a single row per CDR3 protein. The sample lists tens of thousands of distinct CDR3 sequences; roughly 23% were seen once. Sequences were derived from whole blood, sampled at baseline. Receptors originate from an adult who was a healthcare worker with PCR-confirmed SARS-CoV-2 infection or an uninfected control (not recorded which).

This clonotype was detected ten times or more. The rearrangement uses TRBV3-1 and TRBJ2-7, with TRBD1 identical over 7 bases. The germline V gene encodes CDR1 LGHDT and CDR2 YNNKEL (reference sequence). CDR3 size: 15 residues. V gave up 1 base and J gave up 6 bases; unmatched junction bases: 9. The CDR3 loop reads CASSQVDRVGSEQYF. The CDR3 coding sequence is TGTGCCAGCAGCCAAGTCGACAGGGTAGGGTCCGAGCAGTACTTC.

The rearrangement joins TRBV28 to TRBJ2-3, with 10 bases fitting TRBD2. The CDR3 runs 15 residues. Germline-derived CDR1 and CDR2 are MDHEN and SYDVKM. With 6 bases clipped from V and 5 bases from J, the junction kept 8 bases outside the gene matches. CDR3 amino acids: CASRKSGGARDTQYF. The CDR3 region has the DNA TGTGCCAGCAGAAAAAGCGGGGGGGCCAGAGATACGCAGTATTTT.

This clonotype was detected only a few times. The chain has TRBV12-3 or TRBV12-4 and TRBJ1-1; D possibly corresponds to TRBD1 (6 bases). Trimming stripped 5 bases from V and 2 bases from J, with 15 bases between. This CDR3 has 15 residues. Written as DNA, the CDR3 is TGTGCCAGCAGTCCCGGGACAAGACTCAACACTGAAGCTTTCTTT. It yields the protein CASSPGTRLNTEAFF.

This clonotype was seen more than once but under ten times. V gene TRBV29-1 combines with J gene TRBJ2-3; D remains ambiguous. Per germline, CDR1 SQVTM and CDR2 ANQGSEA. The germline V and J ends were trimmed by 7 bases and 3 bases, with 11 bases remaining between them. This CDR3 region has 12 residues. The CDR3 nucleotides are TGCAGCGAAAGACCGAGGACAGATACGCAGTATTTT. Protein: CSERPRTDTQYF.

The rearrangement uses TRBV6-2 or TRBV6-3 and TRBJ2-7; D ambiguous. V lost 7 bases and J lost 3, with 19 bases in between. The CDR3 is 15 residues long. In germline, CDR1 is MNHEY, CDR2 SVGEGT. Written as DNA, the CDR3 is TGTGCCAGCAAGTCCCGACCCGGGCCCTACTACGAGCAGTACTTC. Its translation is CASKSRPGPYYEQYF.

The chain carries TRBV20-1 and TRBJ1-6; 7 bases line up with TRBD1. The V gene's germline CDR1 is DFQATT and CDR2 SNEGSKA (reference sequence). The length of the CDR3 is 15 residues. With V trimmed by 0 bases and J by 6 bases, 5 bases remained unmatched. CDR3 in amino acids: CSARETGSGNSPLHF. CDR3 in DNA: TGCAGTGCTAGAGAGACAGGGTCGGGTAATTCACCCCTCCACTTT.

This rearrangement joins TRBV4-3 to TRBJ1-2; maybe TRBD1 (6 bases). The CDR3 consists of 13 residues. Germline values: CDR1 LGHNA, CDR2 YSLEER. Trimming took off 4 bases at V and 4 bases at J, with 10 bases between the two ends. CDR3 region: CASSPLGGYGYTF. The CDR3 coding sequence is TGCGCCAGCAGCCCCCTAGGGGGCTATGGCTACACCTTC.

By share of the sample, this clonotype is large (0.1 to 1%). The J gene is TRBJ2-7, the V gene TRBV6-1, with a tentative D call TRBD1 (5 bases). This CDR3 is 15 amino acids long. V lost 4 bases, J lost 0 bases, and 13 bases lay in between. Per the germline V gene, CDR1 is MNHNS and CDR2 is SASEGT. CDR3 in DNA: TGTGCCAGCAGTGTCGCGCAGGGTCTCTCCTACGAGCAGTACTTC. The encoded protein is CASSVAQGLSYEQYF.

This clonotype was seen only a few times. The V gene is TRBV7-8, the J gene TRBJ2-3, with D perhaps TRBD2 (6 bases). The CDR3 length is 14 residues. Germline V gene data show CDR1 as SGHVS and CDR2 as FQNEAQ. Trimming removed 1 base at V and 1 base at J, with 6 bases between. In nucleotides, the CDR3 is TGTGCCAGCAGCTTAGGGAGGGGCACAGATACGCAGTATTTT. Translated: CASSLGRGTDTQYF.

This clonotype was recorded many times. The chain has TRBV7-7 and TRBJ2-1, with 11 positions matching TRBD2. Trimming removed 5 bases from V and 7 bases from J; junction bases left unmatched: 7. This CDR3 contains 15 residues. Germline loops: CDR1 SSHAT, CDR2 FNYEAQ (reference sequence). This CDR3 reads CASSIIAGGPNEQFF. The CDR3 nucleotides are TGTGCCAGCAGCATAATAGCGGGGGGGCCAAATGAGCAGTTCTTC. The full variable domain, rest sourced from reference TRBV7-7 and TRBJ2-1, is GAGVSQSPRYKVTKRGQDVTLRCDPISSHATLYWYQQALGQGPEFLTYFNYEAQPDKSGLPSDRFSAERPEGSISTLTIQRTEQRDSAMYRCASSIIAGGPNEQFFGPGTRLTVL.

This clonotype was seen only a few times. J is TRBJ2-5 and V is TRBV6-2 or TRBV6-3; D is undetermined. Looked up from germline, CDR1 is MNHEY and CDR2 is SVGEGT. V was cut by 6 bases and J by 0 bases, with 8 bases left in between. The CDR3 covers 13 residues. The CDR3 sequence is CASRRTYQETQYF. In nucleotides, the CDR3 is TGTGCCAGCAGGAGGACCTACCAAGAGACCCAGTACTTC.

The V call is TRBV12-3 or TRBV12-4, the J call TRBJ2-4; D uncertain. The CDR3 is 14 amino acids. V lost 6 bases and J lost 0, with 9 bases in between. The CDR3 DNA is TGTGCCAGCAGAGGGTCCTTAGCCAAAAACATTCAGTACTTC. It encodes CASRGSLAKNIQYF.

The rearrangement uses TRBV12-3 or TRBV12-4 and TRBJ1-5; D not certain. V was pared by 1 base and J by 6 bases, with 4 bases between. This CDR3 comprises 12 residues. CDR3 sequence reads: CASSLVPQPQHF. CDR3 coding DNA: TGTGCCAGCAGTTTAGTGCCTCAGCCCCAGCATTTT.

The chain employs TRBV11-2 and TRBJ2-5; 8 bases map to TRBD2. The V and J ends lost 2 bases and 5 bases, in that order; junction bases with no gene match: 10. The CDR3 length is 16 residues. Germline V gene lookup returns CDR1 SGHAT and CDR2 FQNNGV. CDR3 nucleotide sequence: TGTGCCAGCAGCTTAATGAGCGGGGGCCCTGGGGAGACCCAGTACTTC. This encodes CASSLMSGGPGETQYF.

The chain uses TRBV10-2 and TRBJ2-4; D is possibly TRBD1 or TRBD2 (6 bases each). Trimming removed 2 bases at V and 7 bases at J, with 15 bases between. The CDR3 has 15 residues. CDR1 is WSHSY and CDR2 is SAAADI in the germline V gene. The CDR3 DNA reads TGCGCCAGCAGTGAGGTCGTTCGGGGGCTTAACATTCAGTACTTC. Residues: CASSEVVRGLNIQYF.

The V and J genes are TRBV12-5 and TRBJ1-1; D unresolved. The germline V gene encodes CDR1 LGHNT and CDR2 FRNRAP. The CDR3 sequence is 12 residues long. The V gene lost 1 base and the J gene lost 2 bases, with 2 bases spanning the gap. The DNA of the CDR3 is TGTGCTAGTGGTTTGGATAACACTGAAGCTTTCTTT. It encodes CASGLDNTEAFF. The variable domain in full, with the rest retrieved from reference TRBV12-5 and TRBJ1-1, is DARVTQTPRHKVTEMGQEVTMRCQPILGHNTVFWYRQTMMQGLELLAYFRNRAPLDDSGMPKDRFSAEMPDATLATLKIQPSEPRDSAVYFCASGLDNTEAFFGQGTRLTVV.

The chain uses TRBV12-3 or TRBV12-4 and TRBJ2-4; D gene ambiguous. V was pared by 6 bases and J by 5 bases, with 5 bases between. CDR3 length equals 11 residues. The CDR3 DNA reads as TGTGCCAGCAGCCCACAAAACATTCAGTACTTC. Its translation: CASSPQNIQYF.

This clonotype was counted ten times or more. The chain employs TRBV7-2 and TRBJ2-4; 7 positions match TRBD1. Germline CDR1 SGHTA, CDR2 FQGNSA. V lost 5 bases, J lost 10 bases, and 5 bases stayed unmatched. The CDR3 spans 12 residues. Here the CDR3 DNA reads TGTGCCAGCAGCCCGGGACAGTTTATTCAGTACTTC. Translation gives CASSPGQFIQYF.

This clonotype was found many times. The V gene is TRBV10-2, the J gene TRBJ1-6; TRBD1 might be the D (5 bases). This CDR3 has 17 amino acids. The V gene lost 4 bases and the J gene lost 7 bases, with 20 bases spanning the gap. Per germline, CDR1 WSHSY and CDR2 SAAADI. The CDR3 loop reads CASSGLGGEFSNSPLHF. The CDR3, as DNA: TGCGCCAGCAGTGGCCTTGGAGGGGAATTCTCAAATTCACCCCTCCACTTT.

This chain uses TRBV5-3 with TRBJ2-2, with 9 nucleotides matching TRBD1. TRBV5-3 belongs to the ORF category, with a function that is uncertain. This CDR3 spans 15 amino acids. Germline trimming cut 0 bases from V and 4 bases from J; bases unmatched to any gene: 1. CDR3 protein: CARSLGTGATGELFF. The CDR3 nucleotides read TGTGCCAGAAGCTTGGGGACAGGGGCCACCGGGGAGCTGTTTTTT.

In this sample, this clonotype is medium-sized. This chain joins TRBV20-1 and TRBJ2-1, with TRBD2 identical over 7 bases. J gave up 0 bases and V 6 bases, and 5 bases lay outside the gene matches. The CDR3 is made up of 14 amino acids. From germline, CDR1 is DFQATT and CDR2 SNEGSKA (reference sequence). CDR3 DNA sequence: TGCAGTGCAACTAGCGAAAGCTCCTACAATGAGCAGTTCTTC. Translating it yields CSATSESSYNEQFF.